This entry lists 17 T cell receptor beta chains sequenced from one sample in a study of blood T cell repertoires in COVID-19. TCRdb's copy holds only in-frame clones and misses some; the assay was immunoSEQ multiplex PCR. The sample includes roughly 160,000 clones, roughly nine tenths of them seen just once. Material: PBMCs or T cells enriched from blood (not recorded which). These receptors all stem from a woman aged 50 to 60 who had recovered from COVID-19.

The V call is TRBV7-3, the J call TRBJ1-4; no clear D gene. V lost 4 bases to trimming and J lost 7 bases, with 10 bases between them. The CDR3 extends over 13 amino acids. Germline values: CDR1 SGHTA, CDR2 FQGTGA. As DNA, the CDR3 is TGTGCCAGCAGCTCAAATCCGGGTGAAAAACTGTTTTTT. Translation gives CASSSNPGEKLFF.

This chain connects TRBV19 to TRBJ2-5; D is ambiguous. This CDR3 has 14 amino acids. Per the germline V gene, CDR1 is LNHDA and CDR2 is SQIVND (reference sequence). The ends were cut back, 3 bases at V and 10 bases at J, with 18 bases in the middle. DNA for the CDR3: TGTGCCAGTAGTATGACTCCGCGGCGAGGAGACCAGTACTTC. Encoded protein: CASSMTPRRGDQYF.

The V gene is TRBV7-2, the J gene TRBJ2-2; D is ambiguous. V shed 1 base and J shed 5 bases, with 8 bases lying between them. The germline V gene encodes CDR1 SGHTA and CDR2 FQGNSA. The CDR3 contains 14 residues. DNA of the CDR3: TGTGCCAGCAGCTTAGGCCGCGGTACCGGGGAGCTGTTTTTT. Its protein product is CASSLGRGTGELFF.

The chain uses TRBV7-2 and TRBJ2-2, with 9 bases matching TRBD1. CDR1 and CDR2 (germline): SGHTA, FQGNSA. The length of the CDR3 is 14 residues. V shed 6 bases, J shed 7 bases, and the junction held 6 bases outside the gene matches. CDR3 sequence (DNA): TGTGCCAGCAGGTGGACAGGGGTGAACGGGGAGCTGTTTTTT. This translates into CASRWTGVNGELFF.

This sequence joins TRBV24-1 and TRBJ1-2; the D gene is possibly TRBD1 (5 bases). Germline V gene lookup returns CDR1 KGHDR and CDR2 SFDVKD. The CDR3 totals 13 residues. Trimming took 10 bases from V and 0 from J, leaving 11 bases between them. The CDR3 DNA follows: TGTGCCACTCGGGGGGGAGCTAACTATGGCTACACCTTC. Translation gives CATRGGANYGYTF.

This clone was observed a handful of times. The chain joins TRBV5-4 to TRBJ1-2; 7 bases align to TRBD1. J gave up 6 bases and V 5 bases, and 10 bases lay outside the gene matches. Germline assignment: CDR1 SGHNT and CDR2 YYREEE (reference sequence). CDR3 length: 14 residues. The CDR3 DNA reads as TGTGCCAGCAGACGCCTTGGACAGGTGGATGGCTACACCTTC. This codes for CASRRLGQVDGYTF.

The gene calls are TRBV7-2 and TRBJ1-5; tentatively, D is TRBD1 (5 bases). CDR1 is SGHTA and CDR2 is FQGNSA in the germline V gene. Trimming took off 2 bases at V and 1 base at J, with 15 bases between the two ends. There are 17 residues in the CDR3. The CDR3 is CASSLRAKTESNQPQHF. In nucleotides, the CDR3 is TGTGCCAGCAGCTTACGGGCAAAGACAGAAAGCAATCAGCCCCAGCATTTT. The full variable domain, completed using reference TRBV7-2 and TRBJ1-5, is GAGVSQSPSNKVTEKGKDVELRCDPISGHTALYWYRQSLGQGLEFLIYFQGNSAPDKSGLPSDRFSAERTGGSVSTLTIQRTQQEDSAVYLCASSLRAKTESNQPQHFGDGTRLSIL.

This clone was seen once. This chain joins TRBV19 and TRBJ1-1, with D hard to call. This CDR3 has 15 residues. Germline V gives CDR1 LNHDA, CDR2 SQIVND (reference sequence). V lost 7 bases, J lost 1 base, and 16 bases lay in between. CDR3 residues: CASTLGAGRNTEAFF. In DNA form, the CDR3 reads TGTGCCAGTACCCTGGGCGCAGGCCGGAACACTGAAGCTTTCTTT.

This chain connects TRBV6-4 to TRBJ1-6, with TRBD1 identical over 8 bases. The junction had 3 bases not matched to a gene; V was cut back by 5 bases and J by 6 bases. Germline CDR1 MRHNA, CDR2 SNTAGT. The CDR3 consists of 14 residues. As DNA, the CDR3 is TGTGCCAGCAGTCCTGACAGGGGTAATTCACCCCTCCACTTT. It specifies CASSPDRGNSPLHF.

CDR3 sequence: CASSLGTGGDGYTF. The CDR3 DNA is TGTGCCAGCAGCTTGGGGACAGGGGGCGATGGCTACACCTTC. This chain links TRBV5-5 with TRBJ1-2; 11 positions agree with TRBD1. Germline CDR1 and CDR2: SGHKS and YYEKEE (reference sequence). The trim removed 0 bases at V and 6 bases at J, leaving 1 base unmatched. The CDR3 is 14 residues long. The whole variable domain, filled in from reference TRBV5-5 and TRBJ1-2, reads DAGVTQSPTHLIKTRGQQVTLRCSPISGHKSVSWYQQVLGQGPQFIFQYYEKEERGRGNFPDRFSARQFPNYSSELNVNALLLGDSALYLCASSLGTGGDGYTFGSGTRLTVV.

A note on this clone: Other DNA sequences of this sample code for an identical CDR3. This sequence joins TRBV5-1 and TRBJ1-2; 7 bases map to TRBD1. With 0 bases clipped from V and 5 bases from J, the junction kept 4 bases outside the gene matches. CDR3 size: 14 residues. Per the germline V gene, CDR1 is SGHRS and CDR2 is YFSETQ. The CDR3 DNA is TGCGCCAGCAGCTTGGGCGACAGGGCTTATGGCTACACCTTC. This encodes CASSLGDRAYGYTF.

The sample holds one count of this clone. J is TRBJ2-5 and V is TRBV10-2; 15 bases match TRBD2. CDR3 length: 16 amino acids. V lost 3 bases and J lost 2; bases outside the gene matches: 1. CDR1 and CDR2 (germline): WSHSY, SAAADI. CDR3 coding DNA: TGCGCCAGCAGTGAAGGACTAGCGGGAGGGCAAGAGACCCAGTACTTC. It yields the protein CASSEGLAGGQETQYF.

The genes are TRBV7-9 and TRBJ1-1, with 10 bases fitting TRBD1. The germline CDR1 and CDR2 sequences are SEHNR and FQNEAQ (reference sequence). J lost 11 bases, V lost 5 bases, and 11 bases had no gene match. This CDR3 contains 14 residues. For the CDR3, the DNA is TGTGCCAGCAGCCACGCCGTAGACAGGGGGCGGGCTTTCTTT. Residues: CASSHAVDRGRAFF.

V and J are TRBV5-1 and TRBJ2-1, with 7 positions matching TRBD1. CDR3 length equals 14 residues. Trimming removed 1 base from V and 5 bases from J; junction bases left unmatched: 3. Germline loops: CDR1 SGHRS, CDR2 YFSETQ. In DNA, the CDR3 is TGCGCCAGCAGCTTGTTGCAGGGGGACAATGAGCAGTTCTTC. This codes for CASSLLQGDNEQFF.

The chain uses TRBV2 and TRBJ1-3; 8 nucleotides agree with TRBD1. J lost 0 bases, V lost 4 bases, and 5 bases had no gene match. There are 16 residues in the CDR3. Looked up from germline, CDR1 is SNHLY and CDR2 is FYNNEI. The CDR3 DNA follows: TGTGCCAGCAGTGCAGGACAGGGCGTCTCTGGAAACACCATATATTTT. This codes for CASSAGQGVSGNTIYF.

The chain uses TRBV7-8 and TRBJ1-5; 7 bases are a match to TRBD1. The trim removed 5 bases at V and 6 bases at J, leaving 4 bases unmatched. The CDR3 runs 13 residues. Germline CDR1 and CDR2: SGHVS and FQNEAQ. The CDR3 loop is CASSHDRAQPQHF. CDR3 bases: TGTGCCAGCAGCCACGACAGGGCTCAGCCCCAGCATTTT.

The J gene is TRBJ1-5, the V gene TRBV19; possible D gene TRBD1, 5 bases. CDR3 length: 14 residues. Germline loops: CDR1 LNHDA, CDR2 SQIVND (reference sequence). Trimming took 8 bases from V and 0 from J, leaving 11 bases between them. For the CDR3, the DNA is TGTGCCAGTGGGGGGGGGTTTAGCAATCAGCCCCAGCATTTT. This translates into CASGGGFSNQPQHF.